This TCR beta chain was profiled in a study of early T cells in non-severe SARS-CoV-2 infection (dated by TCRdb to 2020 to 2022). Study-wide context: Because TCR sequencing was done on bulk RNA from unsorted whole blood, the alpha and beta chains could not be paired. Study-level results and caveats: Matching against VDJdb was skewed toward anti-spike CD8 responses, likely underestimated virus-specific expansions, and missed private and CD4 specificities.

A case-control design nested within a healthcare worker cohort in London, UK, was used, with weekly nasopharyngeal swab PCR tests and blood sampling performed. Healthcare workers were enrolled in the week of the UK lockdown, from 23 to 31 March 2020, and were followed every week for up to about 16 weeks. Note on this clonotype: Its antigen target is currently unknown. Base qualities are not provided; no much larger clone lies one nucleotide away.

Sequences SGHAT (CDR1) and FQDESV (CDR2) are obtained from the germline V gene (reference sequence). Trimming accounts for 7 bases at V and 2 bases at J, while the number of junction bases matched to no gene is 8. Spanning cysteine to phenylalanine, the CDR3 consists of 14 amino acids. This entry keeps only the CDR3 DNA: 42 bases, framed from base 1. Libraries came from 5' RACE. The data were produced on a NextSeq 500. The TCR library protocol attached unique molecular identifiers to individual cDNA molecules to correct for sequencing error and PCR bias. Both TCR alpha and beta chains were sequenced, and tight co-correlation was observed between alpha and beta sequence abundances in each sample. In the paper's pipeline: Decombinator V4 was used to annotate TCR sequences for V gene, J gene and CDR3. TCRs were defined as expanded if a significant change between any two time points was detected under a Poisson model with p below 0.0001. Abundances of TCRs were expressed as counts per million after normalisation to the total number of TCRs sequenced in each sample. TRAV1-2 paired with TRAJ12, TRAJ20 or TRAJ33 defined MAIT TCRs, while TRAV10 paired with TRAJ18 defined iNKT TCRs. A search of VDJdb, accessed on 1 November 2021, was run for TCRs annotated to CMV, EBV and SARS-CoV-2, with TCRs annotated for multiple antigens excluded. Using fastp trimming at Q25 and MiXCR clonotype assembly, TCRdb reanalyzed the public sequencing data and kept in-frame beta chains. Under each unique CDR3 protein, matching rows form one entry showing the most common genes and DNA. The V and J calls here are based on TCRdb, not the publication. This sample is represented by tens of thousands of distinct CDR3 sequences; more than 12% of them were singletons. The top ten clones comprise around 5.8% of the sample.

This TCR was recovered from an adult who was a healthcare worker with PCR-confirmed SARS-CoV-2 infection or an uninfected control (not recorded which). The V gene is TRBV11-1 and the J gene is TRBJ2-7; TRBD1 agrees with 7 junctional bases. The sequencing sample was made of whole blood. DNA sequence: TGTGCCAGCAACCACCGGGGACAGACCTACGAGCAGTACTTC. This sequence encodes CASNHRGQTYEQYF. Reference TRBV11-1 and TRBJ2-7 genes cover what lies past the CDR3, so the full variable domain is EAEVAQSPRYKITEKSQAVAFWCDPISGHATLYWYRQILGQGPELLVQFQDESVVDDSQLPKDRFSAERLKGVDSTLKIQPAELGDSAMYLCASNHRGQTYEQYFGPGTRLTVT.